The 21 T cell receptor beta chains below all came from one sample that was sequenced in a study of beta chain features in type 1 diabetes. Study-level findings and limits: TCRB CDR3s from Type 1 diabetes patients were moderately but significantly shorter in all four CD4+ subsets.

What these receptors recognize is not known. The study reverse transcribed the entire isolated RNA, so it sequenced expressed TCRB transcripts. Measured with immunoSEQ multiplex PCR; TCRdb has only the in-frame clones, and not every one. The sample lists over 150,000 clones, 7.5% to 9.5% occurring once. Sequences were obtained from central memory CD4+ T cells from blood. The receptor set was obtained from a woman younger than 35 with type 1 diabetes.

The chain has TRBV2 and TRBJ2-5; TRBD2 agrees at 13 bases. Trimming at V came to 4 bases and at J to 4 bases, leaving 3 bases not matched to a gene. This CDR3 region has 15 residues. Germline CDR1 SNHLY, CDR2 FYNNEI. The CDR3 sequence is CASSGGLAGRETQYF. DNA for the CDR3: TGTGCCAGCAGTGGGGGACTAGCGGGGAGAGAGACCCAGTACTTC.

This clone showed up just a few times. The V and J genes are TRBV7-9 and TRBJ2-3; 11 bases map to TRBD2. Germline CDR1 reads SEHNR; CDR2 reads FQNEAQ (reference sequence). The ends lost 5 bases at V and 1 base at J; junction bases unmatched: 5. The CDR3 sequence is 16 residues long. DNA for the CDR3: TGTGCCAGCAGCGCACTAGCGGGAGCGCGCACAGATACGCAGTATTTT. Protein: CASSALAGARTDTQYF.

V and J are TRBV7-2 and TRBJ2-5; 8 bases map to TRBD2. Germline CDR1 is SGHTA and CDR2 is FQGNSA. V was pared by 5 bases and J by 4 bases, with 15 bases of the junction left unmatched. The CDR3 sequence is 17 residues long. Here the CDR3 reads CASSVRRGGVMGETQYF. The CDR3 DNA follows: TGTGCCAGCAGCGTCCGTCGGGGGGGCGTTATGGGAGAGACCCAGTACTTC. The full variable domain, rest sourced from reference TRBV7-2 and TRBJ2-5, is GAGVSQSPSNKVTEKGKDVELRCDPISGHTALYWYRQSLGQGLEFLIYFQGNSAPDKSGLPSDRFSAERTGGSVSTLTIQRTQQEDSAVYLCASSVRRGGVMGETQYFGPGTRLLVL.

Only a few counts were recorded for this clone. The CDR3 spells CASSPGLAGGGSDTQYF. The CDR3 coding sequence is TGTGCCAGCAGCCCGGGACTAGCGGGTGGGGGTTCAGATACGCAGTATTTT. The chain combines TRBV9 with TRBJ2-3; 12 positions agree with TRBD2. From germline, CDR1 is SGDLS and CDR2 YYNGEE. J was trimmed by 4 bases and V by 4 bases; bases with no gene match: 10. CDR3 length: 17 amino acids. Combining the CDR3 with reference TRBV9 and TRBJ2-3 gives the whole variable domain DSGVTQTPKHLITATGQRVTLRCSPRSGDLSVYWYQQSLDQGLQFLIQYYNGEERAKGNILERFSAQQFPDLHSELNLSSLELGDSALYFCASSPGLAGGGSDTQYFGPGTRLTVL.

This clone was counted a few times. This sequence joins TRBV6-1 and TRBJ2-5, with D possibly matching TRBD1 (6 bases). Germline V gives CDR1 MNHNS, CDR2 SASEGT. Trimming removed 7 bases at V and 5 bases at J, with 14 bases between. The CDR3 runs 13 residues. The CDR3 sequence: CASTGQPQETQYF. CDR3 bases: TGTGCCAGCACCGGACAGCCTCAGGAGACCCAGTACTTC.

The V call is TRBV7-6, the J call TRBJ2-5; 7 bases are a match to TRBD1. The junction had 4 bases not matched to a gene; V was cut back by 3 bases and J by 3 bases. Germline V lookup: CDR1 SGHVS, CDR2 FNYEAQ. The CDR3 has 14 residues. In DNA form, the CDR3 reads TGTGCCAGCAGCTTGGGGACAGCAAAAGAGACCCAGTACTTC. This sequence encodes CASSLGTAKETQYF.

The chain recombines TRBV7-9 with TRBJ1-3, with D possibly matching TRBD1 (6 bases). This CDR3 has 16 amino acids. Germline values: CDR1 SEHNR, CDR2 FQNEAQ (reference sequence). Trimming stripped 5 bases from V and 0 bases from J, with 14 bases between. The CDR3 reads CASSPRGQSSGNTIYF. The CDR3 DNA follows: TGTGCCAGCAGCCCAAGAGGACAGAGCTCTGGAAACACCATATATTTT. The variable domain in full, with the rest retrieved from reference TRBV7-9 and TRBJ1-3, is DTGVSQNPRHKITKRGQNVTFRCDPISEHNRLYWYRQTLGQGPEFLTYFQNEAQLEKSRLLSDRFSAERPKGSFSTLEIQRTEQGDSAMYLCASSPRGQSSGNTIYFGEGSWLTVV.

This sequence joins TRBV21-1 and TRBJ2-4; the tabulated D call, TRBD1, remains unverified against the DNA. TRBV21-1 is designated a pseudogene. This CDR3 is built from 12 residues. The CDR3 spells CASSKSGNIQYF. The CDR3 DNA is TGTGCCAGCAGCAAAAGTGGCAACATTCAGTACTTC.

This clone was counted between two and nine times. J is TRBJ2-6 and V is TRBV5-1; D not resolved. The length of the CDR3 is 15 residues. V was trimmed by 4 bases and J by 0 bases, leaving 8 bases between them. Germline V gene data show CDR1 as SGHRS and CDR2 as YFSETQ. DNA of the CDR3: TGCGCCAGCAGCCCCCAGTTCTCTGGGGCCAACGTCCTGACTTTC. It specifies CASSPQFSGANVLTF.

The CDR3 DNA reads as TGTGCCAGCAGCTCGATGGTCCCCGGTTATAATTCACCCCTCCACTTT. It yields the protein CASSSMVPGYNSPLHF. The V gene is TRBV5-4, the J gene TRBJ1-6; no clear D. The CDR3 runs to 16 residues. The V gene's germline CDR1 is SGHNT and CDR2 YYREEE (reference sequence). The ends were cut back, 3 bases at V and 4 bases at J, with 14 bases in the middle.

In its sample, this clone was seen a few times. The chain couples TRBV6-5 to TRBJ2-3, with D maybe TRBD2 (6 bases). CDR1 and CDR2 from the germline V gene are MNHEY and SVGAGI. The V and J ends lost 7 bases and 0 bases respectively, with 8 bases between them. This CDR3 comprises 13 residues. CDR3 amino acids: CASIGTSTDTQYF. The CDR3 coding sequence is TGTGCCAGCATAGGGACTAGCACAGATACGCAGTATTTT.

This clone showed up just a few times. The J gene is TRBJ2-5, the V gene TRBV6-5; TRBD2 matches 7 bases. J was trimmed by 3 bases and V by 3 bases; bases with no gene match: 10. Germline V gene sequence: CDR1 MNHEY, CDR2 SVGAGI. The CDR3 runs 16 residues. CDR3 sequence: CASSYRSGAVEETQYF. In DNA, the CDR3 is TGTGCCAGCAGTTATCGGAGCGGGGCGGTGGAAGAGACCCAGTACTTC.

V is TRBV11-2 and J is TRBJ2-3, with 9 bases aligning to TRBD2. From germline, CDR1 is SGHAT and CDR2 FQNNGV. The CDR3 runs to 16 residues. V dropped 3 bases and J dropped 2; count of bases not matched to a gene: 6. The CDR3 region has the DNA TGTGCCAGCAGCTTTAGCGGGGGCGCATTCACAGATACGCAGTATTTT. It yields the protein CASSFSGGAFTDTQYF.

The chain recombines TRBV7-9 with TRBJ1-2; TRBD1 agrees at 7 bases. The CDR3 loop spans 15 amino acids. Germline assignment: CDR1 SEHNR and CDR2 FQNEAQ (reference sequence). V shed 5 bases, J shed 5 bases, and the junction held 11 bases outside the gene matches. Written as DNA, the CDR3 is TGTGCCAGCAGCCCAATAACAGGGGTGAATTATGGCTACACCTTC. This codes for CASSPITGVNYGYTF.

This clone has just a few counts. The rearrangement joins TRBV5-1 to TRBJ2-4; D is uncertain. CDR1 is SGHRS and CDR2 is YFSETQ in the germline V gene. The ends were cut back, 0 bases at V and 5 bases at J, with 9 bases in the middle. The CDR3 is 14 residues long. The CDR3 sequence is CASSLGAQENIQYF. The CDR3 bases are TGCGCCAGCAGCTTGGGGGCACAAGAAAACATTCAGTACTTC.

The V and J genes are TRBV6-5 and TRBJ1-2; no firm D call. With 5 bases removed from V and 0 bases from J, the gap between germline ends came to 13 bases. CDR1 and CDR2 from the germline V gene are MNHEY and SVGAGI. This CDR3 has 15 residues. The CDR3 nucleotides are TGTGCCAGCAGTCGGGCGTTGGGAGCTAACTATGGCTACACCTTC. This translates into CASSRALGANYGYTF.

This clone was detected only a few times. Written as DNA, the CDR3 is TGTGCCAGCAGTTTTGGGACAGGGCCCTTCTATGGCTACACCTTC. It encodes CASSFGTGPFYGYTF. This sequence joins TRBV28 and TRBJ1-2, with 9 nucleotides matching TRBD1. Losses at the gene ends were 3 bases for V and 4 bases for J; bases not matched to a gene: 6. The V gene's germline CDR1 is MDHEN and CDR2 SYDVKM. The CDR3 is 15 residues long.

This clone was detected only a few times. J is TRBJ2-7 and V is TRBV5-4, with 8 bases identical to TRBD1. Germline trimming cut 3 bases from V and 4 bases from J; bases unmatched to any gene: 3. Germline V gene sequence: CDR1 SGHNT, CDR2 YYREEE (reference sequence). The CDR3 runs 13 residues. The CDR3 region is CASSSGQGYEQYF. The DNA of the CDR3 is TGTGCCAGCAGCTCCGGACAGGGATACGAGCAGTACTTC.

V usage is TRBV9 and J usage is TRBJ2-3; D ambiguous. Germline values: CDR1 SGDLS, CDR2 YYNGEE. V was shortened by 3 bases and J by 6 bases, with 8 bases between the two germline ends. The CDR3 runs 12 residues. CDR3 DNA: TGTGCCAGCAGCGCCCCCCCGGATACGCAGTATTTT. Encoded protein: CASSAPPDTQYF.

This clone was observed a few times. J is TRBJ1-1 and V is TRBV20-1; TRBD1 is a possible D gene (6 bases). Trimming removed 8 bases from V and 7 bases from J, with 14 bases in between. Germline assignment: CDR1 DFQATT and CDR2 SNEGSKA (reference sequence). The CDR3 is made up of 11 amino acids. DNA for the CDR3: TGCAGTACCCCAGGGGTTAATGAAGCTTTCTTT. Protein sequence: CSTPGVNEAFF.

The chain carries TRBV29-1 and TRBJ2-4; a weak D match, TRBD2 (6 bases). In germline, CDR1 is SQVTM, CDR2 ANQGSEA. The CDR3 contains 11 residues. CDR3 residues: CTVGEENIQYF. CDR3 DNA: TGCACCGTGGGGGAGGAAAACATTCAGTACTTC. The whole variable domain, filled in from reference TRBV29-1 and TRBJ2-4, reads SAVISQKPSRDICQRGTSLTIQCQVDSQVTMMFWYRQQPGQSLTLIATANQGSEATYESGFVIDKFPISRPNLTFSTLTVSNMSPEDSSIYLCTVGEENIQYFGAGTRLSVL.